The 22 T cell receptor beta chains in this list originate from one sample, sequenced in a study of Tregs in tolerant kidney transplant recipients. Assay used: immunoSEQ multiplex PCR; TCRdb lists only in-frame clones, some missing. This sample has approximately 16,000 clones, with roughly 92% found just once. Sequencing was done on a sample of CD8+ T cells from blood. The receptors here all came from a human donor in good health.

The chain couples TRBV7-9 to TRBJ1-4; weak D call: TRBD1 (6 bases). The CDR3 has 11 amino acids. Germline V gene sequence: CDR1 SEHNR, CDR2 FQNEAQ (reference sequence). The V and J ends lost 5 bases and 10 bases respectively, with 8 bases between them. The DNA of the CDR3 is TGTGCCAGCAGCCTACAGGGAAAACTGTTTTTT. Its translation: CASSLQGKLFF.

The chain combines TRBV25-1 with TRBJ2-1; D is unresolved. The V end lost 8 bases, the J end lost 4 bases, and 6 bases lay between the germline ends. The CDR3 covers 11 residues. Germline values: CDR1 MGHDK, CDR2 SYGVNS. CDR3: CASANYNEQFF. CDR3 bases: TGTGCCAGCGCCAATTACAATGAGCAGTTCTTC.

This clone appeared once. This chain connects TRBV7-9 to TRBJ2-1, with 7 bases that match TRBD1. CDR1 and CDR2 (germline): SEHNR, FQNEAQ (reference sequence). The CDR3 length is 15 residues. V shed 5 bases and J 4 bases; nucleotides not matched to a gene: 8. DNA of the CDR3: TGTGCCAGCAGCCTCCCGGGACAGAATTACAATGAGCAGTTCTTC. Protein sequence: CASSLPGQNYNEQFF.

The CDR3, as DNA: TGTGCCAGTAGTATAGATCCGCGGGAGGCGCAGTATTTT. Translated: CASSIDPREAQYF. J is TRBJ2-3 and V is TRBV19; 8 positions match TRBD2. This CDR3 is built from 13 residues. The J segment lost 10 bases and the V segment lost 0 bases, leaving 3 bases of the junction unmatched. Germline CDR1 and CDR2: LNHDA and SQIVND (reference sequence).

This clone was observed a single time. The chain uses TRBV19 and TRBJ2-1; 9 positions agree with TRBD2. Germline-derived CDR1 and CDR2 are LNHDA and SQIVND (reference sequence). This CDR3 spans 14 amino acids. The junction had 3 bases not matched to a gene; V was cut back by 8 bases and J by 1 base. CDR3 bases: TGTGCCAGTCACGCGGGAGGGTCCTACAATGAGCAGTTCTTC. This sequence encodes CASHAGGSYNEQFF.

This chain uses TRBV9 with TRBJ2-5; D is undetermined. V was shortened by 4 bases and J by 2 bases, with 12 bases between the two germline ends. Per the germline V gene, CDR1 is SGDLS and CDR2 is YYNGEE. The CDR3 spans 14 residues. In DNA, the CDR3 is TGTGCCAGCAGCCCTAACGGAAGGCAAGAGACCCAGTACTTC. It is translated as CASSPNGRQETQYF.

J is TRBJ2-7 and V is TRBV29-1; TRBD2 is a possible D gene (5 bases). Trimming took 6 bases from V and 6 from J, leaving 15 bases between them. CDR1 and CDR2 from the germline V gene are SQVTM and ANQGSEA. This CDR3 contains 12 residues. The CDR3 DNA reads TGCAGCGTAACGACCACCGCGGGCGAGCAGTACTTC. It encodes CSVTTTAGEQYF.

CDR3 coding DNA: TGTGCCAGCAGCTTAAGGACAGGGGGAGGACAGGTGGAGGATACGCAGTATTTT. It encodes CASSLRTGGGQVEDTQYF. V usage is TRBV7-9 and J usage is TRBJ2-3, with 10 bases aligning to TRBD1. From germline, CDR1 is SEHNR and CDR2 FQNEAQ (reference sequence). J lost 6 bases, V lost 2 bases, and 14 bases had no gene match. The CDR3 spans 18 residues.

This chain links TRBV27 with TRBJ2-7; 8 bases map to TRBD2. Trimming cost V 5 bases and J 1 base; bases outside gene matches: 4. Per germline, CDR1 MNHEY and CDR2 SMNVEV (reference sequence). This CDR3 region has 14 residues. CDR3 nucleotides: TGTGCCAGCAGTATAAGCGGGAGTTCCTACGAGCAGTACTTC. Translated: CASSISGSSYEQYF.

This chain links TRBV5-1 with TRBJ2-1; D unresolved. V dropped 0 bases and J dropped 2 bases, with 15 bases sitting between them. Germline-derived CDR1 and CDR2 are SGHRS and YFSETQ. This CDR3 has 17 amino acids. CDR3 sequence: CASSLVHPFCAYNEQFF. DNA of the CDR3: TGCGCCAGCAGCTTGGTCCACCCTTTCTGCGCCTACAATGAGCAGTTCTTC.

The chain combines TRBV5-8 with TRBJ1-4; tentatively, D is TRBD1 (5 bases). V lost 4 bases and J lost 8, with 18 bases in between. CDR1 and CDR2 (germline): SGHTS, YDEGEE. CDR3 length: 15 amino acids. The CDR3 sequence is CASSVLGGFGEKLFF. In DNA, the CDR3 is TGTGCCAGCAGCGTTCTCGGGGGGTTCGGAGAAAAACTGTTTTTT.

Written as DNA, the CDR3 is TGCAGCGCCCGGAGGGATTATGGCTACACCTTC. Translating it yields CSARRDYGYTF. J is TRBJ1-2 and V is TRBV29-1, with no clear D. V was cut by 7 bases and J by 5 bases, with 11 bases left in between. CDR3 length: 11 residues. Germline-derived CDR1 and CDR2 are SQVTM and ANQGSEA.

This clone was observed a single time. CDR3 loop: CASSQGQGTEAFF. In DNA, the CDR3 is TGCGCCAGCAGCCAGGGACAGGGGACTGAAGCTTTCTTT. The chain carries TRBV4-1 and TRBJ1-1, with 10 bases fitting TRBD1. Germline CDR1 MGHRA, CDR2 YSYEKL. This CDR3 has 13 residues. The J segment lost 5 bases and the V segment lost 3 bases, leaving 0 bases of the junction unmatched.

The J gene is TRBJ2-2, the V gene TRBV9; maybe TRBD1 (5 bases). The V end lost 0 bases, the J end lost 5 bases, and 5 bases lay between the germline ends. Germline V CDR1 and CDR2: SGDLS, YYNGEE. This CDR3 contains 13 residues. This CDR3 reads CASSVEGTGELFF. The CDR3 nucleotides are TGTGCCAGCAGCGTAGAGGGGACCGGGGAGCTGTTTTTT. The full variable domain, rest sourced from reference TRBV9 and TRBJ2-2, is DSGVTQTPKHLITATGQRVTLRCSPRSGDLSVYWYQQSLDQGLQFLIQYYNGEERAKGNILERFSAQQFPDLHSELNLSSLELGDSALYFCASSVEGTGELFFGEGSRLTVL.

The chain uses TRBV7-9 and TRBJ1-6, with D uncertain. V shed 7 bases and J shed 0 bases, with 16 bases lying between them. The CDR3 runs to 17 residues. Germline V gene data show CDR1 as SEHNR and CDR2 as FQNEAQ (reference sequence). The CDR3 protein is CASNERSRSSYNSPLHF. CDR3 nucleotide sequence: TGTGCCAGCAATGAGAGAAGCAGGAGCTCCTATAATTCACCCCTCCACTTT.

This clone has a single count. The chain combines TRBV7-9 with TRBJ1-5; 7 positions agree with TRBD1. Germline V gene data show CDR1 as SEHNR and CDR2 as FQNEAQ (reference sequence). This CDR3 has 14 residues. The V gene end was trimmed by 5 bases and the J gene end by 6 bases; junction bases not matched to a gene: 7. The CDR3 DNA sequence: TGTGCCAGCAGCCCCGGACAGGCAGGTCAGCCCCAGCATTTT. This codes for CASSPGQAGQPQHF.

The CDR3 sequence: CASSPTNNEQFF. The CDR3 bases are TGTGCCAGCAGTCCTACTAACAATGAGCAGTTCTTC. The gene calls are TRBV27 and TRBJ2-1; no reliable D call. This CDR3 comprises 12 residues. Per germline, CDR1 MNHEY and CDR2 SMNVEV (reference sequence). The V end was cut by 5 bases, the J end by 5 bases, with 7 bases between.

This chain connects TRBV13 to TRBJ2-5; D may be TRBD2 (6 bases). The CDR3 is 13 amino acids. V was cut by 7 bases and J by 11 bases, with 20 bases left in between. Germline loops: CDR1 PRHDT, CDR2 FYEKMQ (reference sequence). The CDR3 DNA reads TGTGCCAGCAAAGGCGCCGGGGGTAAAGAGCAGTACTTC. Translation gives CASKGAGGKEQYF.

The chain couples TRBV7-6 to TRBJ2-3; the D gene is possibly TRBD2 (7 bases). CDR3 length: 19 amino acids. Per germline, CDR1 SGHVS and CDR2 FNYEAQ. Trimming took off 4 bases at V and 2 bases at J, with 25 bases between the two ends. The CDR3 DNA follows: TGTGCCAGCAGCTCCCCTGAAGGCGGGGGCCCTCGCCTCACAGATACGCAGTATTTT. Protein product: CASSSPEGGGPRLTDTQYF. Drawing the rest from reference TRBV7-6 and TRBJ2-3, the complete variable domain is GAGVSQSPRYKVTKRGQDVALRCDPISGHVSLYWYRQALGQGPEFLTYFNYEAQQDKSGLPNDRFSAERPEGSISTLTIQRTEQRDSAMYRCASSSPEGGGPRLTDTQYFGPGTRLTVL.

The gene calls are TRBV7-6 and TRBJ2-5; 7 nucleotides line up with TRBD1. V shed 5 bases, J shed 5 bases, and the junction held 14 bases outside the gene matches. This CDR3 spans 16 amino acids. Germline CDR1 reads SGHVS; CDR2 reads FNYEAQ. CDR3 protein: CASSQWRDRVEETQYF. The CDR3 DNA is TGTGCCAGCAGCCAGTGGCGAGACAGGGTTGAGGAGACCCAGTACTTC.

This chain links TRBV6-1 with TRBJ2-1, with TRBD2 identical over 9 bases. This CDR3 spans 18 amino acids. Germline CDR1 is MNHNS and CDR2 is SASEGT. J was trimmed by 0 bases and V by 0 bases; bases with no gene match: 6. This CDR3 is CASSEAPLAGGSYNEQFF. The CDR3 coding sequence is TGTGCCAGCAGTGAAGCGCCACTAGCGGGCGGCTCCTACAATGAGCAGTTCTTC.

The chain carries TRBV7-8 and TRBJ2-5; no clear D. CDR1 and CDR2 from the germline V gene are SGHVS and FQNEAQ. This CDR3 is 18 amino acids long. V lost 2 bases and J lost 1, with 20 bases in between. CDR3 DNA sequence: TGTGCCAGCAGCTTATATCGTATACCGCCGGTGACCCAAGAGACCCAGTACTTC. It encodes CASSLYRIPPVTQETQYF.